Listed below are T cell receptor beta chains from one sample, sequenced in a study of T cells in Graves' hyperthyroidism and ophthalmopathy. MiXCR, run by TCRdb on the multiplex PCR reads, gives a single entry per CDR3 protein. In the table there are about 690,000 distinct CDR3 sequences, roughly 17% of which are singletons. Input material: blood. These receptor sequences come from a man aged 45-65 years with Graves' hyperthyroidism. CDR3s include the opening cysteine and the closing phenylalanine or tryptophan. Each record gives: clone size, J gene, V gene, D gene, CDR3 protein, CDR3 DNA. D genes are given only for firm matches. Rows give clone size only sometimes, using once, few, many, or a class for an expanded clone.

- | TRBJ2-3 | TRBV4-2 | TRBD1 | CASSQLRDRAADTQYF | TGTGCCAGCAGCCAGCTCCGGGACAGGGCAGCGGATACGCAGTATTTT
- | TRBJ1-5 | TRBV20-1 | - | CSARDTLDQPQHF | TGCAGTGCTAGAGACACTCTCGATCAGCCCCAGCATTTT
many | TRBJ2-3 | TRBV20-1 | TRBD2 | CSATPTSGNTDTQYF | TGCAGTGCTACCCCGACTAGCGGGAACACAGATACGCAGTATTTT
many | TRBJ2-7 | TRBV20-1 | TRBD2 | CSAKKETSTYEQYF | TGCAGTGCCAAAAAAGAGACTAGCACCTACGAGCAGTACTTC
- | TRBJ1-5 | TRBV19 | - | CASSPRQDNQPQHF | TGTGCCAGTAGTCCGAGACAGGATAATCAGCCCCAGCATTTT
many | TRBJ2-7 | TRBV28 | TRBD2 | CASSTPGTRSYEQYF | TGTGCCAGCAGCACCCCCGGGACTAGAAGCTACGAGCAGTACTTC
- | TRBJ2-1 | TRBV25-1 | - | CASSPRNGEQFF | TGTGCCAGCAGCCCTAGGAATGGTGAGCAGTTCTTC
- | TRBJ1-2 | TRBV7-2 | - | CASSLYRAPGYTF | TGTGCCAGCAGCTTATACCGGGCCCCTGGCTACACCTTC
- | TRBJ2-3 | TRBV19 | - | CASRRRDTDTQYF | TGTGCCAGTAGAAGGAGAGACACAGATACGCAGTATTTT
many | TRBJ2-5 | TRBV9 | - | CASSEGAGVTETQYF | TGTGCCAGCAGCGAAGGGGCAGGGGTAACGGAGACCCAGTACTTC
many | TRBJ1-1 | TRBV7-2 | TRBD1 | CASNRQGASTEAFF | TGTGCCAGCAACAGGCAGGGGGCGAGTACTGAAGCTTTCTTT
many | TRBJ1-6 | TRBV10-3 | TRBD1 | CAISERTGVAAPLHF | TGTGCCATCAGTGAAAGGACAGGGGTTGCGGCACCCCTCCACTTT
- | TRBJ2-7 | TRBV18 | TRBD2 | CASSRTGTSGPHEQYF | TGTGCCAGCTCACGAACCGGGACTAGCGGGCCCCACGAGCAGTACTTC
many | TRBJ2-1 | TRBV24-1 | - | CATSVGGPAGDNEQFF | TGTGCCACCAGTGTCGGAGGGCCAGCGGGCGACAATGAGCAGTTCTTC
many | TRBJ1-1 | TRBV7-3 | - | CASSPPGARGYTEAFF | TGTGCCAGCAGCCCTCCGGGGGCGCGAGGGTACACTGAAGCTTTCTTT
many | TRBJ2-5 | TRBV10-2 | - | CASSEWRGETQYF | TGCGCCAGCAGTGAGTGGAGGGGTGAGACCCAGTACTTC
- | TRBJ2-1 | TRBV29-1 | - | CSVTGANEQFF | TGCAGCGTGACCGGGGCCAATGAGCAGTTCTTC
many | TRBJ2-7 | TRBV2 | TRBD2 | CASKELASSYEQYF | TGTGCCAGCAAAGAACTAGCGAGCTCCTACGAGCAGTACTTC
- | TRBJ2-1 | TRBV9 | - | CASSVGGDNEQFF | TGTGCCAGCAGCGTAGGGGGGGACAATGAGCAGTTCTTC
few | TRBJ1-1 | TRBV7-9 | - | CASSPRAGGLINTEAFF | TGTGCCAGCAGCCCGAGGGCGGGGGGGTTGATTAACACTGAAGCTTTCTTT
many | TRBJ2-7 | TRBV28 | TRBD2 | CASSSAGGRKDEQYF | TGTGCCAGCAGTTCCGCGGGGGGACGCAAGGACGAGCAGTACTTC
once | TRBJ1-3 | TRBV9 | - | CASSKSLYSGNTIYF | TGTGCCAGCAGCAAAAGCCTTTACTCTGGAAACACCATATATTTT
- | TRBJ2-5 | TRBV6-5 | - | CASSLDLTALGQETQYF | TGTGCCAGCAGCTTAGATTTAACAGCGCTGGGCCAAGAGACCCAGTACTTC
many | TRBJ1-6 | TRBV7-2 | - | CASSKGGRIGNSPLHF | TGTGCCAGCAGTAAGGGAGGGCGGATCGGCAACTCACCCCTCCACTTT
- | TRBJ2-1 | TRBV20-1 | TRBD2 | CSAMGTSGRANEQFF | TGCAGTGCTATGGGGACTAGCGGGAGGGCCAATGAGCAGTTCTTC
many | TRBJ2-2 | TRBV6-2/TRBV6-3 | - | CASSYGGIPGELFF | TGTGCCAGCAGTTACGGTGGGATCCCCGGGGAGCTGTTTTTT
- | TRBJ1-2 | TRBV6-2/TRBV6-3 | - | CASSYSRLNYGYTF | TGTGCCAGCAGTTACTCCCGGCTGAACTATGGCTACACCTTC
many | TRBJ2-5 | TRBV7-8 | TRBD2 | CASSLTKRELWWEETQYF | TGTGCCAGCAGCCTTACAAAGCGGGAACTGTGGTGGGAAGAGACCCAGTACTTC
many | TRBJ2-7 | TRBV5-1 | TRBD1 | CASSPGQPNYEQYF | TGCGCCAGCAGCCCGGGACAGCCTAACTACGAGCAGTACTTC
few | TRBJ2-4 | TRBV19 | TRBD2 | CASSPGTSGSGNIQYF | TGTGCCAGTAGTCCTGGGACTAGCGGGAGTGGGAACATTCAGTACTTC
- | TRBJ2-7 | TRBV6-5 | - | CVSSYGAGYSYEQYF | TGTGTCAGCAGTTACGGCGCGGGCTACTCCTACGAGCAGTACTTC
many | TRBJ1-2 | TRBV27 | TRBD1 | CASSPGTGYGYTF | TGTGCCAGCAGCCCCGGGACAGGCTATGGCTACACCTTC
many | TRBJ2-5 | TRBV6-2/TRBV6-3 | - | CASNQWGVGETQYF | TGTGCCAGCAACCAGTGGGGGGTCGGAGAGACCCAGTACTTC
many | TRBJ1-2 | TRBV7-9 | - | CASSHRQVLGGYTF | TGTGCCAGCAGCCATAGACAGGTCCTGGGGGGCTACACCTTC
few | TRBJ2-7 | TRBV7-9 | - | CASRGHFSYEQYF | TGTGCCAGCCGGGGACACTTCTCCTACGAGCAGTACTTC
few | TRBJ2-1 | TRBV12-3/TRBV12-4 | - | CASIIAPNNEQFF | TGTGCCAGCATCATAGCGCCTAACAATGAGCAGTTCTTC
many | TRBJ2-7 | TRBV11-3 | - | CASSLVVGSSYEQYF | TGTGCCAGCAGCTTAGTGGTCGGAAGCTCCTACGAGCAGTACTTC
many | TRBJ1-1 | TRBV12-3/TRBV12-4 | - | CASSIVETEAFF | TGTGCCAGCAGTATCGTAGAAACTGAAGCTTTCTTT
few | TRBJ2-1 | TRBV29-1 | TRBD2 | CSVGTSSYLYNEQFF | TGCAGCGTTGGGACTAGTAGTTATCTCTACAATGAGCAGTTCTTC
many | TRBJ1-1 | TRBV19 | - | CASSILAGKGMNTEAFF | TGTGCCAGTAGTATTTTGGCAGGGAAGGGGATGAACACTGAAGCTTTCTTT
many | TRBJ2-5 | TRBV18 | TRBD1 | CASSPPDRVGQTQYF | TGTGCCAGCTCACCCCCGGACAGGGTAGGACAGACCCAGTACTTC
few | TRBJ2-1 | TRBV28 | - | CASSGNLGEQFF | TGTGCCAGCAGTGGCAACTTGGGTGAGCAGTTCTTC
many | TRBJ2-1 | TRBV11-2 | - | CASSLVGGAGNEQFF | TGTGCCAGCAGCTTAGTCGGGGGCGCGGGGAATGAGCAGTTCTTC
- | TRBJ2-7 | TRBV20-1 | - | CSANFQGPLREQYF | TGCAGTGCCAATTTTCAGGGGCCACTTAGGGAGCAGTACTTC
- | TRBJ2-7 | TRBV20-1 | - | CSGGGYYEQYF | TGCAGTGGAGGCGGATACTACGAGCAGTACTTC
- | TRBJ2-5 | TRBV3-1 | - | CARSHSGWSQETQYF | TGTGCCAGGAGCCACTCCGGGTGGTCGCAAGAGACCCAGTACTTC
- | TRBJ1-2 | TRBV5-4 | - | CASSMGRQAGGYTF | TGTGCCAGCAGCATGGGGAGACAGGCGGGGGGCTACACCTTC
many | TRBJ2-2 | TRBV12-3/TRBV12-4 | TRBD1 | CASSLRQGAFGELFF | TGTGCCAGCAGTCTCAGACAGGGGGCCTTCGGGGAGCTGTTTTTT
many | TRBJ2-7 | TRBV28 | TRBD1 | CASSFAGQGLLSYEQYF | TGTGCCAGCAGTTTTGCTGGACAGGGGCTCCTCTCCTACGAGCAGTACTTC
many | TRBJ2-7 | TRBV2 | TRBD2 | CATTRTSGSSYEQYF | TGTGCCACCACTCGGACTAGCGGGAGCTCCTACGAGCAGTACTTC
many | TRBJ2-3 | TRBV25-1 | - | CASSAGDYSTDTQYF | TGTGCCAGCAGTGCGGGGGATTATAGCACAGATACGCAGTATTTT
many | TRBJ2-7 | TRBV2 | - | CASSQETYEQYF | TGTGCCAGCAGTCAGGAGACCTACGAGCAGTACTTC
many | TRBJ1-6 | TRBV11-2 | - | CASSFRPKYSPLHF | TGTGCCAGCAGCTTTCGCCCGAAATATTCACCCCTCCACTTT
- | TRBJ1-4 | TRBV7-9 | TRBD1 | CASSSVGTEANEKLFF | TGTGCCAGCAGCTCTGTCGGGACAGAGGCGAATGAAAAACTGTTTTTT
- | TRBJ2-6 | TRBV7-9 | - | CASSLAGAVGANVLTF | TGTGCCAGCAGCTTAGCGGGAGCGGTAGGGGCCAACGTCCTGACTTTC
many | TRBJ1-2 | TRBV5-5 | - | CASSSLPRTEPDYGYTF | TGTGCCAGCAGCTCTCTGCCACGGACGGAGCCCGACTATGGCTACACCTTC
few | TRBJ1-2 | TRBV30 | - | CAWSFGRGGYGYTF | TGTGCCTGGAGTTTTGGCAGGGGAGGGTATGGCTACACCTTC
few | TRBJ1-5 | TRBV5-1 | - | CASSLEGQRDQPQHF | TGCGCCAGCAGCTTGGAAGGACAGAGGGATCAGCCCCAGCATTTT
- | TRBJ1-1 | TRBV3-1 | - | CASSQEDKQGLAAEAFF | TGTGCCAGTAGCCAAGAGGATAAACAGGGCCTGGCAGCTGAAGCTTTCTTT
- | TRBJ1-6 | TRBV2 | - | CASSEVTSPLHF | TGTGCCAGCAGTGAAGTGACTTCACCCCTCCACTTT